A single sample gave rise to the 29 T cell receptor beta chains below, sequenced in a study of blood T cells in healthy people across ages. Combining a sample-barcoded 5' primer with a J-beta primer mix, a second PCR ran for about 6 to 11 cycles. TCRdb re-called the 5' RACE reads with MiXCR, one entry per CDR3 protein. The data show more than 600,000 distinct CDR3 sequences, with roughly 25% seen just once and 9% to 9.5% held by the top ten. The sample also formed part of further work on T cells of mothers and their children.

Sequencing input: blood. Every receptor here comes from a boy younger than 18 in good health.

This clonotype came up a few times. The chain is built from TRBV7-9 and TRBJ2-1; tentatively, D is TRBD2 (5 bases). CDR1 and CDR2 (germline): SEHNR, FQNEAQ (reference sequence). V was shortened by 1 base and J by 5 bases, with 15 bases between the two germline ends. This CDR3 contains 16 residues. CDR3: CASSLEVRVPDNEQFF. The CDR3 DNA sequence: TGTGCCAGCAGCTTAGAGGTGAGGGTACCGGACAATGAGCAGTTCTTC.

This clonotype was detected only a few times. This chain connects TRBV15 to TRBJ1-1; the D is unclear. Trimming left V 0 bases short and J 1 base short, with 6 bases between. Germline V gene lookup returns CDR1 LNHNV and CDR2 YYDKDF (reference sequence). The CDR3 covers 14 residues. The CDR3 is CATSRDWENTEAFF. Written as DNA, the CDR3 is TGTGCCACCAGCAGAGACTGGGAGAACACTGAAGCTTTCTTT.

Only a few counts were recorded for this clonotype. V gene TRBV7-3 combines with J gene TRBJ2-1; D not certain. V lost 2 bases to trimming and J lost 0 bases, with 8 bases between them. The CDR3 consists of 15 residues. Germline CDR1 SGHTA, CDR2 FQGTGA. The CDR3 loop reads CASSLAESSYNEQFF. The CDR3 nucleotides are TGTGCCAGCAGCTTAGCAGAGAGCTCCTACAATGAGCAGTTCTTC.

The CDR3 region has the DNA TGTGCCAGCAGTTTAGCGTCGGGGGGCTCGCAGTACTTC. It codes for CASSLASGGSQYF. The rearrangement links TRBV12-3 or TRBV12-4 to TRBJ2-7; D is possibly TRBD2 (7 bases). Trimming shortened V by 0 bases and J by 9 bases, and 12 bases separated the two germline ends. The CDR3 loop spans 13 amino acids.

This clonotype was recorded once. V is TRBV28 and J is TRBJ2-5; a possible D gene is TRBD2 (5 bases). The J call may be faulty, since TRBJ2-7 better matches the DNA end. Germline loops: CDR1 MDHEN, CDR2 SYDVKM. The CDR3 totals 15 residues. The chain's CDR3 is CASGLAERLRNEQYF. CDR3 in DNA: TGTGCCAGCGGGCTCGCGGAGCGGTTACGGAACGAGCAGTACTTC.

CDR3 sequence reads: CSGILGYNEQFF. As DNA, the CDR3 is TGCAGCGGGATCCTGGGGTACAATGAGCAGTTCTTC. J is TRBJ2-1 and V is TRBV29-1; unclear D gene. This CDR3 is 12 amino acids long. V lost 7 bases and J lost 4, with 11 bases in between. CDR1 and CDR2 from the germline V gene are SQVTM and ANQGSEA.

This clonotype has only a few counts. The genes are TRBV9 and TRBJ1-1; possibly TRBD1 for D (5 bases). Germline V gene data show CDR1 as SGDLS and CDR2 as YYNGEE. Deletions cut 2 bases from V and 8 bases from J, with 19 bases between. The CDR3 totals 15 residues. The CDR3 region has the DNA TGTGCCAGCAGCGTTGGGACTACCTCTATCCCCGAAGCTTTCTTT. It is translated as CASSVGTTSIPEAFF.

This clonotype was observed a handful of times. The rearrangement links TRBV13 to TRBJ2-1; no reliable D call. V lost 0 bases, J lost 1 base, and 7 bases lay in between. The CDR3 has 15 residues. Germline CDR1 and CDR2: PRHDT and FYEKMQ (reference sequence). Here the CDR3 reads CASSLGARSYNEQFF. The CDR3 DNA follows: TGTGCCAGCAGCTTAGGCGCCAGATCCTACAATGAGCAGTTCTTC.

The gene calls are TRBV2 and TRBJ2-4; the match to TRBD2 covers 8 bases. In germline, CDR1 is SNHLY, CDR2 FYNNEI. This CDR3 is 14 amino acids long. The V and J ends lost 7 bases and 8 bases, in that order; junction bases with no gene match: 10. The CDR3 region has the DNA TGTGCCAGCAAAGACCTACTAGCGGATTACATTCAGTACTTC. This encodes CASKDLLADYIQYF.

Points on this clonotype: Compared with germline, one end of the junction differs, possibly owing to a read error. The CDR3 DNA sequence: TGTGCCACGACCGTGATGGGTGGCACTAAAGCTTTCTTT. Its translation is CATTVMGGTKAFF. The chain couples TRBV10-3 to TRBJ1-1, with no clear D. The V gene's germline CDR1 is ENHRY and CDR2 SYGVKD. The length of the CDR3 is 13 residues.

The chain employs TRBV4-3 and TRBJ2-1; no clear D gene. Germline assignment: CDR1 LGHNA and CDR2 YSLEER. Trimming cost V 1 base and J 0 bases, with 13 bases left between them. The length of the CDR3 is 17 residues. This chain's CDR3 is CASSQVGNPSSYNEQFF. CDR3 sequence (DNA): TGCGCCAGCAGCCAAGTGGGGAACCCTAGCTCCTACAATGAGCAGTTCTTC.

Only a few counts were recorded for this clonotype. The rearrangement uses TRBV29-1 and TRBJ1-2, with D perhaps matching TRBD1 (5 bases). The CDR3 extends over 14 amino acids. V gave up 4 bases and J gave up 5 bases, with 17 bases separating them. Germline CDR1 is SQVTM and CDR2 is ANQGSEA. CDR3 amino acids: CSVVYSAGQYGYTF. Here the CDR3 DNA reads TGCAGCGTTGTTTATTCCGCAGGGCAGTATGGCTACACCTTC.

CDR3 residues: CASSLGKGEFAYQETQYF. Here the CDR3 DNA reads TGCGCCAGCAGCTTGGGCAAGGGGGAGTTCGCGTACCAAGAGACCCAGTACTTC. The V call is TRBV5-1, the J call TRBJ2-5; possibly TRBD1 for D (6 bases). Germline V gene lookup returns CDR1 SGHRS and CDR2 YFSETQ. Trimming took 0 bases from V and 0 from J, leaving 18 bases between them. The CDR3 has 18 amino acids.

The genes are TRBV4-3 and TRBJ1-2, with D tentatively TRBD1 (5 bases). Trimming removed 1 base at V and 3 bases at J, with 12 bases between. The length of the CDR3 is 15 residues. Germline-derived CDR1 and CDR2 are LGHNA and YSLEER. In nucleotides, the CDR3 is TGCGCCAGCAGCCAAGTAGCGACAGCCGACTATGGCTACACCTTC. It yields the protein CASSQVATADYGYTF.

In this sample, this clonotype turned up a few times. The V call is TRBV5-6, the J call TRBJ1-1, with D possibly TRBD1 on 6 matching bases. The CDR3 contains 12 residues. CDR1 is SGHDT, CDR2 YYEEEE, per germline. Trimming took 4 bases from V and 7 from J, leaving 11 bases between them. CDR3 sequence reads: CASSLGTSEAFF. The CDR3 DNA reads TGTGCCAGCAGCCTCGGGACAAGTGAAGCTTTCTTT.

In this sample, this clonotype turned up a few times. J is TRBJ2-7 and V is TRBV20-1; D not resolved. V dropped 1 base and J dropped 1 base, with 8 bases sitting between them. The germline CDR1 and CDR2 sequences are DFQATT and SNEGSKA (reference sequence). The CDR3 has 13 amino acids. CDR3 loop: CSARVRYSYEQYF. Here the CDR3 DNA reads TGCAGTGCTAGAGTACGTTATTCCTACGAGCAGTACTTC.

This clonotype was recorded a few times. The CDR3 reads CASSPASGNEKLFF. CDR3 nucleotides: TGTGCCAGCAGCCCCGCCAGCGGTAATGAAAAACTGTTTTTT. This chain uses TRBV11-2 with TRBJ1-4, with D uncertain. This CDR3 comprises 14 residues. Germline values: CDR1 SGHAT, CDR2 FQNNGV. Trimming took 5 bases from V and 4 from J, leaving 11 bases between them.

This clonotype was detected a few times. The chain has TRBV20-1 and TRBJ2-3; D is perhaps TRBD1 or TRBD2 (5 bases each). V was trimmed by 1 base and J by 1 base, leaving 9 bases between them. The CDR3 extends over 14 amino acids. The germline V gene has CDR1 DFQATT and CDR2 SNEGSKA (reference sequence). Here the CDR3 DNA reads TGCAGTGCTAGAGTTAGAGGGGGCACAGATACGCAGTATTTT. Its translation: CSARVRGGTDTQYF.

V usage is TRBV7-2 and J usage is TRBJ1-2; D is possibly TRBD1 (5 bases). The CDR3 runs to 13 residues. V was cut by 5 bases and J by 6 bases, with 13 bases left in between. Germline V gene sequence: CDR1 SGHTA, CDR2 FQGNSA. The CDR3 bases are TGTGCCAGCAGCATTTCGCAGGGAAATGGCTACACCTTC. It yields the protein CASSISQGNGYTF.

The J gene is TRBJ1-2, the V gene TRBV29-1, with D perhaps TRBD1 (5 bases). Germline loops: CDR1 SQVTM, CDR2 ANQGSEA. The CDR3 spans 13 residues. Trimming took off 4 bases at V and 2 bases at J, with 11 bases between the two ends. The CDR3 DNA sequence: TGCAGCGTTGTGGGCAGGGAGAACTATGGCTACACCTTC. It is translated as CSVVGRENYGYTF.

This clonotype has more than one count but fewer than ten. The rearrangement uses TRBV11-2 and TRBJ2-5; TRBD2 agrees at 7 bases. Germline assignment: CDR1 SGHAT and CDR2 FQNNGV. The CDR3 is 18 residues long. Trimming took 1 base from V and 3 from J; bases not matched to a gene: 14. The CDR3 nucleotides read TGTGCCAGCAGCTTAGGGGTTGCGGGAGTCTTTGTGGAAGAGACCCAGTACTTC. It specifies CASSLGVAGVFVEETQYF.

In its sample, this clonotype was seen a few times. This chain connects TRBV7-2 to TRBJ1-1; D gene uncertain. The V gene's germline CDR1 is SGHTA and CDR2 FQGNSA. Trimming left V 11 bases short and J 0 bases short, with 13 bases between. The CDR3 length is 13 residues. This chain's CDR3 is CAVKQPMNTEAFF. Here the CDR3 DNA reads TGTGCCGTTAAACAGCCTATGAACACTGAAGCTTTCTTT.

The V gene is TRBV29-1, the J gene TRBJ1-1, with 8 positions matching TRBD1. J was trimmed by 5 bases and V by 6 bases; bases with no gene match: 8. This CDR3 region has 13 residues. Germline CDR1 and CDR2: SQVTM and ANQGSEA. DNA of the CDR3: TGCAGCGTCCCGGGACAGGTGGTAACTGAAGCTTTCTTT. The encoded protein is CSVPGQVVTEAFF.

The V gene is TRBV24-1, the J gene TRBJ2-5; TRBD2 matches at 11 bases. Judging by the DNA end, TRBJ2-1 fits better; the J call may be wrong. There are 15 residues in the CDR3. In germline, CDR1 is KGHDR, CDR2 SFDVKD. The CDR3 protein is CATSDAGLADNEQFF. CDR3 in DNA: TGTGCCACCAGTGATGCGGGACTAGCGGACAATGAGCAGTTCTTC.

This clonotype was seen only a few times. The chain uses TRBV27 and TRBJ1-2; D not resolved. The CDR3 is 14 residues long. Germline CDR1 reads MNHEY; CDR2 reads SMNVEV (reference sequence). V shed 4 bases and J shed 8 bases, with 17 bases lying between them. The CDR3 reads CASSSTTGRVGYTF. The CDR3 coding sequence is TGTGCCAGCAGTTCTACGACCGGCCGTGTCGGCTACACCTTC.

This chain uses TRBV12-3 or TRBV12-4 with TRBJ1-5; no firm D call. The CDR3 length is 13 residues. Deletions cut 1 base from V and 7 bases from J, with 8 bases between. This CDR3 reads CASSLELTQPQHF. CDR3 coding DNA: TGTGCCAGCAGTTTAGAGTTAACGCAGCCCCAGCATTTT.

The CDR3: CASSLAQGTYNEQFF. As DNA, the CDR3 is TGCGCCAGCAGCTTGGCCCAGGGGACCTACAATGAGCAGTTCTTC. The chain combines TRBV5-1 with TRBJ2-1; D possibly corresponds to TRBD1 (6 bases). The CDR3 loop spans 15 amino acids. Trimming pared 0 bases from V and 2 bases from J, leaving 9 bases between. The germline CDR1 and CDR2 sequences are SGHRS and YFSETQ.

This clonotype was found many times. The chain employs TRBV6-2 or TRBV6-3 and TRBJ2-1; unclear D gene. Trimming shortened V by 0 bases and J by 4 bases, and 4 bases separated the two germline ends. This CDR3 has 13 amino acids. Germline V gene sequence: CDR1 MNHEY, CDR2 SVGEGT. The CDR3 DNA reads TGTGCCAGCAGTTACTCGTTATACAATGAGCAGTTCTTC. Amino acid sequence: CASSYSLYNEQFF.

This clonotype was detected a few times. The chain uses TRBV14 and TRBJ1-2, with unresolved D. V lost 1 base to trimming and J lost 7 bases, with 16 bases between them. Germline V gene sequence: CDR1 SGHDN, CDR2 FVKESK. The CDR3 is 15 residues long. This chain's CDR3 is CASSQVVEGNSGYTF. Here the CDR3 DNA reads TGTGCCAGCAGCCAAGTAGTAGAGGGAAATTCTGGCTACACCTTC.